This T cell receptor beta chain was identified in a study of T cell responses to AZD1222 COVID-19 vaccine. Repertoires were generated with immunoSEQ multiplex PCR, while TCRdb's copy carries only in-frame clones and drops some. The sample has under 150,000 clones, roughly 92% seen once; the top ten hold about a tenth. This clone was detected only a few times. Trimming took off 4 bases at V and 7 bases at J, with 15 bases between the two ends. Germline V gives CDR1 SGHRS, CDR2 YFSETQ. The CDR3 runs 14 residues. Specimen: peripheral blood, collected 28 days after the second AZD1222 dose. V gene TRBV5-1 combines with J gene TRBJ1-5, with D tentatively TRBD1 (5 bases). The sequence derives from an adult who received the AZD1222 COVID-19 vaccine. The CDR3: CASSPGLGAQPQHF. The CDR3 DNA reads as TGCGCCAGCAGCCCGGGCCTCGGGGCCCAGCCCCAGCATTTT.